What follows are 29 T cell receptor beta chains derived from one specimen sequenced in a study of T cell responses to AZD1222 COVID-19 vaccine. Only in-frame clones appear in the TCRdb table, and some are missing; sequencing was by immunoSEQ multiplex PCR. Of 93,000 or so clones detected, over 80% appear once; the ten largest clones hold approximately 22%. Sample: peripheral blood, taken on day 0 of AZD1222 vaccination. Receptors originate from an adult in good health.

This clone was found once. The CDR3 protein is CASSFWGADTQYF. The CDR3 nucleotides are TGTGCCAGCAGCTTCTGGGGGGCCGATACGCAGTATTTT. The chain has TRBV7-3 and TRBJ2-3; D may match TRBD1 or TRBD2 (6 bases each). The CDR3 length is 13 residues. The V end lost 3 bases, the J end lost 6 bases, and 10 bases lay between the germline ends. The germline CDR1 and CDR2 sequences are SGHTA and FQGTGA.

J is TRBJ2-1 and V is TRBV24-1, with D maybe TRBD1 (6 bases). This CDR3 is 14 amino acids long. The ends were cut back, 3 bases at V and 9 bases at J, with 14 bases in the middle. CDR1 and CDR2 (germline): KGHDR, SFDVKD. The CDR3 nucleotides read TGTGCCACCAGTGATGCCGGGACAATCGTTGAGCAGTTCTTC. Translating it yields CATSDAGTIVEQFF.

This clone was detected once. V and J are TRBV5-6 and TRBJ1-3, with D uncertain. V was shortened by 3 bases and J by 0 bases, with 16 bases between the two germline ends. The V gene's germline CDR1 is SGHDT and CDR2 YYEEEE. This CDR3 is built from 17 residues. This CDR3 is CASSSFTAGYSGNTIYF. Written as DNA, the CDR3 is TGTGCCAGCAGCTCATTCACCGCAGGATACTCTGGAAACACCATATATTTT.

The chain is built from TRBV10-1 and TRBJ2-7; unclear D gene. This CDR3 has 12 residues. Germline V gene data show CDR1 as WNHNN and CDR2 as SYGVQD (reference sequence). The ends were cut back, 6 bases at V and 2 bases at J, with 8 bases in the middle. In DNA form, the CDR3 reads TGCGCCAGCAGAGAAGCCCCCTACGAGCAGTACTTC. Translated: CASREAPYEQYF.

V and J are TRBV10-3 and TRBJ2-7, with a tentative D call TRBD2 (5 bases). Germline V gene lookup returns CDR1 ENHRY and CDR2 SYGVKD. The ends were cut back, 4 bases at V and 1 base at J, with 8 bases in the middle. The CDR3 covers 13 residues. CDR3 nucleotides: TGTGCCATCAGTGGGACTGAATCCTACGAGCAGTACTTC. Its translation: CAISGTESYEQYF.

The V and J genes are TRBV9 and TRBJ1-1; 7 bases map to TRBD1. The CDR3 has 14 residues. Germline CDR1 is SGDLS and CDR2 is YYNGEE. V dropped 5 bases and J dropped 1; count of bases not matched to a gene: 5. For the CDR3, the DNA is TGTGCCAGCAGTGAAGGACAGGCGAACACTGAAGCTTTCTTT. Encoded protein: CASSEGQANTEAFF.

The chain carries TRBV12-3 or TRBV12-4 and TRBJ1-2; no firm D call. Trimming left V 6 bases short and J 5 bases short, with 13 bases between. The CDR3 has 13 amino acids. The CDR3 spells CASSPMASYGYTF. CDR3 nucleotides: TGTGCCAGCAGCCCGATGGCATCTTATGGCTACACCTTC.

The chain employs TRBV5-1 and TRBJ2-1; D perhaps matches TRBD2 (6 bases). Trimming shortened V by 3 bases and J by 8 bases, and 15 bases separated the two germline ends. Germline V CDR1 and CDR2: SGHRS, YFSETQ. The CDR3 length is 14 residues. The CDR3 DNA reads TGCGCCAGCAGCTCCAGGACTATACGGGATGAGCAGTTCTTC. Translated: CASSSRTIRDEQFF.

The J gene is TRBJ1-1, the V gene TRBV28; a weak D match, TRBD1 (5 bases). Germline V gene lookup returns CDR1 MDHEN and CDR2 SYDVKM. The CDR3 is 12 residues long. V lost 6 bases, J lost 8 bases, and 13 bases lay in between. This CDR3 is CASRNRWGEAFF. CDR3 DNA sequence: TGTGCCAGCAGGAACAGGTGGGGGGAAGCTTTCTTT.

V is TRBV28 and J is TRBJ2-7; D may be TRBD1 (6 bases). V lost 8 bases and J lost 7, with 18 bases in between. Germline V gene lookup returns CDR1 MDHEN and CDR2 SYDVKM. CDR3 length: 13 residues. The CDR3 spells CASLGQGLTEQYF. CDR3 nucleotides: TGTGCCAGCCTCGGGCAGGGGCTGACAGAGCAGTACTTC.

V gene TRBV29-1 combines with J gene TRBJ1-3, with D unresolved. The V end was cut by 5 bases, the J end by 2 bases, with 10 bases between. The CDR3 extends over 13 amino acids. Germline V gives CDR1 SQVTM, CDR2 ANQGSEA. This CDR3 is CSVRTGAGNTIYF. DNA for the CDR3: TGCAGCGTTCGGACGGGTGCTGGAAACACCATATATTTT.

Concerning this clone itself: An end of the junction differs from the germline gene, which may be a read error. The chain is built from TRBV5-8 and TRBJ2-2, with no clear D. From germline, CDR1 is SGHTS and CDR2 YDEGEE. The CDR3 sequence is 15 residues long. As DNA, the CDR3 is TGTGCCAGCGGCTTGGGAACTCCAACCACCGGGGAGCTGTTTTTT. Protein sequence: CASGLGTPTTGELFF.

The V call is TRBV28, the J call TRBJ1-2; 12 nucleotides agree with TRBD1. Losses at the gene ends were 9 bases for V and 8 bases for J; bases not matched to a gene: 10. Germline CDR1 MDHEN, CDR2 SYDVKM. CDR3 length: 14 residues. The chain's CDR3 is CASTSGQGAWGYTF. Here the CDR3 DNA reads TGTGCCAGTACCTCGGGACAGGGGGCTTGGGGCTACACCTTC.

V and J are TRBV2 and TRBJ1-2; D is perhaps TRBD1 (6 bases). Trimming removed 2 bases from V and 7 bases from J, with 17 bases in between. The CDR3 extends over 15 amino acids. From germline, CDR1 is SNHLY and CDR2 FYNNEI. In nucleotides, the CDR3 is TGTGCCAGCAGTGAACTATCCGCAGGGGTGGGTGGCTACACCTTC. Translation: CASSELSAGVGGYTF.

The chain couples TRBV7-8 to TRBJ1-1; D perhaps matches TRBD1 (5 bases). CDR1 and CDR2 from the germline V gene are SGHVS and FQNEAQ. Trimming pared 5 bases from V and 6 bases from J, leaving 16 bases between. CDR3 length equals 14 residues. CDR3: CASSKSRGVPEAFF. The DNA for the CDR3 is TGTGCCAGCAGCAAATCACGGGGGGTGCCTGAAGCTTTCTTT. Together with reference TRBV7-8 and TRBJ1-1, the CDR3 gives the full variable domain: GAGVSQSPRYKVAKRGQDVALRCDPISGHVSLFWYQQALGQGPEFLTYFQNEAQLDKSGLPSDRFFAERPEGSVSTLKIQRTQQEDSAVYLCASSKSRGVPEAFFGQGTRLTVV.

V usage is TRBV4-1 and J usage is TRBJ2-3; D remains unclear. Germline CDR1 and CDR2: MGHRA and YSYEKL. V was pared by 0 bases and J by 4 bases, with 5 bases between. The CDR3 totals 13 residues. CDR3 bases: TGCGCCAGCAGCCAAGAGCAAGCAGATACGCAGTATTTT. This sequence encodes CASSQEQADTQYF.

This chain joins TRBV6-5 and TRBJ2-1; no clear D gene. The ends were cut back, 10 bases at V and 8 bases at J, with 15 bases in the middle. In germline, CDR1 is MNHEY, CDR2 SVGAGI. This CDR3 spans 12 amino acids. The DNA of the CDR3 is TGTGCCACCAAGGGTGTAATCGATGAGCAGTTCTTC. As protein: CATKGVIDEQFF.

The CDR3 DNA is TGTGCCAGCGGGAGCGATCAGCCCCAGCATTTT. Translation: CASGSDQPQHF. The V and J genes are TRBV28 and TRBJ1-5; the D is unclear. V was shortened by 8 bases and J by 5 bases, with 7 bases between the two germline ends. Germline lookup yields CDR1 MDHEN and CDR2 SYDVKM. CDR3 length equals 11 residues.

The chain joins TRBV28 to TRBJ1-2, with D perhaps matching TRBD1 (5 bases). Deletions cut 7 bases from V and 3 bases from J, with 12 bases between. From germline, CDR1 is MDHEN and CDR2 SYDVKM. The length of the CDR3 is 13 residues. The CDR3 nucleotides are TGTGCCAGCACTTGGGGGTTGGACTATGGCTACACCTTC. As protein: CASTWGLDYGYTF.

This chain's CDR3 is CASSGNYGTEGNTIYF. The DNA of the CDR3 is TGTGCCAGCAGCGGGAATTACGGGACAGAGGGAAACACCATATATTTT. The V and J genes are TRBV7-9 and TRBJ1-3; 7 bases fit TRBD1. This CDR3 comprises 16 residues. Unmatched junction bases numbered 11, after V lost 5 bases and J lost 4 bases. Germline CDR1 is SEHNR and CDR2 is FQNEAQ (reference sequence).

This chain joins TRBV2 and TRBJ2-5; D not resolved. CDR1 is SNHLY and CDR2 is FYNNEI in the germline V gene. CDR3 size: 15 residues. With 4 bases removed from V and 4 bases from J, the gap between germline ends came to 16 bases. The CDR3 DNA is TGTGCCAGCAGTGCAGGTACAATAGTAGGAGAGACCCAGTACTTC. Translating it yields CASSAGTIVGETQYF. Full variable domain (outside the CDR3, taken from reference TRBV2 and TRBJ2-5): EPEVTQTPSHQVTQMGQEVILRCVPISNHLYFYWYRQILGQKVEFLVSFYNNEISEKSEIFDDQFSVERPDGSNFTLKIRSTKLEDSAMYFCASSAGTIVGETQYFGPGTRLLVL.

This sequence joins TRBV5-1 and TRBJ1-1; D unclear. The germline gives CDR1 SGHRS, CDR2 YFSETQ. V was trimmed by 5 bases and J by 4 bases, leaving 12 bases between them. The CDR3 runs to 13 residues. The CDR3 sequence: CASRPASGTEAFF. The CDR3, as DNA: TGCGCCAGCAGGCCGGCTTCCGGCACTGAAGCTTTCTTT.

J is TRBJ1-1 and V is TRBV29-1; 7 nucleotides align to TRBD1. V dropped 6 bases and J dropped 11; count of bases not matched to a gene: 12. The length of the CDR3 is 12 residues. Germline assignment: CDR1 SQVTM and CDR2 ANQGSEA. CDR3 sequence (DNA): TGCAGCGTCAACCGACAGGGAAGGTGGGCTTTCTTT. Its protein is CSVNRQGRWAFF.

The J gene is TRBJ1-5, the V gene TRBV28; D remains ambiguous. This CDR3 contains 14 residues. Deletions cut 2 bases from V and 9 bases from J, with 14 bases between. Germline V gene sequence: CDR1 MDHEN, CDR2 SYDVKM. The CDR3 region has the DNA TGTGCCAGCAGTTTACAAGCGAGCGTACGGCCCCAGCATTTT. Amino acid sequence: CASSLQASVRPQHF.

The V gene is TRBV7-8, the J gene TRBJ1-5, with a possible D match to TRBD1 (6 bases). This CDR3 comprises 14 residues. V was shortened by 5 bases and J by 6 bases, with 14 bases between the two germline ends. Germline values: CDR1 SGHVS, CDR2 FQNEAQ. CDR3 loop: CASSHTGSGQPQHF. As DNA, the CDR3 is TGTGCCAGCAGCCATACAGGGTCGGGTCAGCCCCAGCATTTT.

This chain connects TRBV21-1 to TRBJ2-7; the table calls TRBD2, which could not be checked here. TRBV21-1 corresponds to a pseudogene. CDR3 length: 16 amino acids. The CDR3 spells CASSKERRDIFDEQYF. The CDR3 nucleotides are TGTGCCAGCAGCAAAGAGAGGCGGGATATCTTCGACGAGCAGTACTTC.

The gene calls are TRBV28 and TRBJ1-3; weak D call: TRBD1 (5 bases). There are 14 residues in the CDR3. From germline, CDR1 is MDHEN and CDR2 SYDVKM. V lost 6 bases and J 2 bases, leaving 11 bases between the germline ends. CDR3 loop: CASRNPGTGNTIYF. As DNA, the CDR3 is TGTGCCAGCAGAAACCCAGGGACTGGAAACACCATATATTTT. The whole variable domain, filled in from reference TRBV28 and TRBJ1-3, reads DVKVTQSSRYLVKRTGEKVFLECVQDMDHENMFWYRQDPGLGLRLIYFSYDVKMKEKGDIPEGYSVSREKKERFSLILESASTNQTSMYLCASRNPGTGNTIYFGEGSWLTVV.

V and J are TRBV2 and TRBJ1-6; D perhaps matches TRBD1 (5 bases). Germline CDR1 SNHLY, CDR2 FYNNEI. This CDR3 is built from 13 residues. V was pared by 8 bases and J by 7 bases, with 12 bases between. The CDR3 nucleotides read TGTGCCAGCTTCCGGGACGCCAATTCACCCCTCCACTTT. Protein sequence: CASFRDANSPLHF.

This clone was observed a single time. The gene calls are TRBV5-4 and TRBJ2-7; D ambiguous. V dropped 4 bases and J dropped 4 bases, with 12 bases sitting between them. The CDR3 has 13 residues. The germline V gene has CDR1 SGHNT and CDR2 YYREEE (reference sequence). The CDR3 nucleotides are TGTGCCAGCAGCCATCCAAGTCGGTACGAGCAGTACTTC. This encodes CASSHPSRYEQYF.